This entry is about one T cell receptor beta chain. The data are from a study of blood T cell repertoires in COVID-19. The authors' processing: For nucleated cells, counts were estimated from reference gene primer amplification. Repertoires were generated with immunoSEQ multiplex PCR, while TCRdb's copy carries only in-frame clones and drops some. Clonal size and the V and J genes are those of that table, whereas D and trimming came from the DNA. The sample yields 150,000 or so clones, about 79% seen once. V lost 5 bases and J lost 5, with 4 bases in between. This CDR3 region has 11 residues. Per the germline V gene, CDR1 is SEHNR and CDR2 is FQNEAQ (reference sequence). Participants were placed into cohorts based on the clinical history they reported.

The source is a man aged 50 to 60 who had recovered from COVID-19. The chain employs TRBV7-9 and TRBJ2-1, with D hard to call. The specimen sequenced was PBMCs or T cells enriched from blood (not recorded which). The CDR3 nucleotides are TGTGCCAGCAGCCAGGACAATGAGCAGTTCTTC. Translation: CASSQDNEQFF.